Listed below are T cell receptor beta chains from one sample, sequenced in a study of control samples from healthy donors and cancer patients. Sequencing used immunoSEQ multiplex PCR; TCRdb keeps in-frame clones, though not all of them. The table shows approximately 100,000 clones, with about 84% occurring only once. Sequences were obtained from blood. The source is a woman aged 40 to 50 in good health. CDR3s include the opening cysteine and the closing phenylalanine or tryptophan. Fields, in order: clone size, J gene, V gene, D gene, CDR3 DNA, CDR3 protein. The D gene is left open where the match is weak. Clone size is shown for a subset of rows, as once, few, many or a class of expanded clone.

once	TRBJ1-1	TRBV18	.	TGTGCCAGCTTGCCGGGGGGAAACACTGAAGCTTTCTTT	CASLPGGNTEAFF
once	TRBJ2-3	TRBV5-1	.	TGCGCCAGCGGGTCCGGGAGCACAGATACGCAGTATTTT	CASGSGSTDTQYF
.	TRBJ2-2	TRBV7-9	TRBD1	TGTGCCAGCAGCCCACCCGGGACAGGTAACACCGGGGAGCTGTTTTTT	CASSPPGTGNTGELFF
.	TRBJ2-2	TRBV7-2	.	TGTGCCAGCAGCTTATCGCCGGGGCACGGGGAGCTGTTTTTT	CASSLSPGHGELFF
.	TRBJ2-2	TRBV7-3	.	TGTGCCAGCAGCTCTACAGGGTCCGGGGAGCTGTTTTTT	CASSSTGSGELFF
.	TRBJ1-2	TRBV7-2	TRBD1	TGTGCCAGCAGCTTACAGGGGGCTTATGGCTACACCTTC	CASSLQGAYGYTF
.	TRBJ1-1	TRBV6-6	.	TGTGCCAGCAACCGTAATCGGGGGACGTTCAACACTGAAGCTTTCTTT	CASNRNRGTFNTEAFF
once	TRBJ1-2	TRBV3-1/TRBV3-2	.	TGTGCCAGCAGCCAAGTCTCCGGGCAGGGAGGAAATGGCTACACCTTC	CASSQVSGQGGNGYTF
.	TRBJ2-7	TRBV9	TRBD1	TGTGCCAGCAGCGTAGCAGGGACAGGGATCTACGAGCAGTACTTC	CASSVAGTGIYEQYF
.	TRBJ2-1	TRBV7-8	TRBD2	TGTGCCAGCAGCTCCGGACTAGCGGGGGATATTGAGCAGTTCTTC	CASSSGLAGDIEQFF
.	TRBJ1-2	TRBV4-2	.	TGTGCCAGCAGCCAACCTAACCCCGGCGCCGGCTATGGCTACACCTTC	CASSQPNPGAGYGYTF
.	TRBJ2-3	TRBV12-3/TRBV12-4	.	TGTGCCAGCAGTTTCAAAGATACGCAGTATTTT	CASSFKDTQYF
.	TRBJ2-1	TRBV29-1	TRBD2	TGCAGCGTTGAAGATGACTGGGGGGGAGGAGGGAATGAGCAGTTCTTC	CSVEDDWGGGGNEQFF
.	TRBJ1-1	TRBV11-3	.	TGTGCCAGCAGCTTAATGGGCGCGGGAACTGAAGCTTTCTTT	CASSLMGAGTEAFF
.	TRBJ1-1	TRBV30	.	TGTGCCTGGAAGCTTCAGGGCACCTATGAAGCTTTCTTT	CAWKLQGTYEAFF
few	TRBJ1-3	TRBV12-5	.	TGTGCTAGTGGTTTGGTAGTTCGGGGACATGGAAACACCATATATTTT	CASGLVVRGHGNTIYF
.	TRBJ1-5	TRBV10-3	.	TGTGCCATCAGTGAGGGGTCTTATAGCAATCAGCCCCAGCATTTT	CAISEGSYSNQPQHF
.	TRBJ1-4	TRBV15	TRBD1	TGTGCCACCAGCAGAGGAGGACAGGGGAATGAAAAACTGTTTTTT	CATSRGGQGNEKLFF
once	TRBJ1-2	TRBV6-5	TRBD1	TGTGCCAGCACCAGGGGGGACGGCTACACCTTC	CASTRGDGYTF
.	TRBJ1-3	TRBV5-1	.	TGCGCCAGCAGCCCTCAGACCGGAAACACCATATATTTT	CASSPQTGNTIYF
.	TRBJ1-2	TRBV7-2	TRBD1	TGTGCCAGCAGCTTAATGGGACAGGCAAACTATGGCTACACCTTC	CASSLMGQANYGYTF
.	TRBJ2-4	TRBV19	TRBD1	TGTGCCAGTAGTACCCGGACAGGGGGTTCCAAAAACATTCAGTACTTC	CASSTRTGGSKNIQYF
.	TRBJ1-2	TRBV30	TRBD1	TGTGCCTGGAGAACAGGGGGCCTTAACTATGGCTACACCTTC	CAWRTGGLNYGYTF
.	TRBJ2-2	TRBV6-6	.	TGTGCCAGCAGTTACAGGGCCGGGGAGCTGTTTTTT	CASSYRAGELFF
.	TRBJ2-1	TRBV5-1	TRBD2	TGCGCCAGCAGATTTCAGACTAGCAGTTATGAGCAGTTCTTC	CASRFQTSSYEQFF
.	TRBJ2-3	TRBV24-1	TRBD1	TGTGCCACGGGACAGGGGGGGCCAGATACGCAGTATTTT	CATGQGGPDTQYF
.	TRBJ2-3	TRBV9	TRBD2	TGTGCCAGCAGCGTAGCGGGGGGTAGCACAGATACGCAGTATTTT	CASSVAGGSTDTQYF
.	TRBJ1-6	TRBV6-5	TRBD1	TGTGCCAGCAGTTACGGACAGGGGGATTCACCCCTCCACTTT	CASSYGQGDSPLHF